The 17 T cell receptor beta chains in this list originate from one sample, sequenced in a study of blood T cell repertoires in COVID-19. Only in-frame clones appear in the TCRdb table, and some are missing; sequencing was by immunoSEQ multiplex PCR. The sample includes more than 110,000 clones, around 83% seen only once; the top ten take 4% to 5%. Material for sequencing was peripheral blood. The receptors come from a woman older than 75 with acute or convalescent COVID-19.

This clone has a handful of counts. The chain employs TRBV18 and TRBJ2-7, with unresolved D. This CDR3 has 15 residues. With 4 bases removed from V and 3 bases from J, the gap between germline ends came to 16 bases. The V gene's germline CDR1 is KGHSH and CDR2 LQKENI. CDR3 DNA sequence: TGTGCCAGCTCACACGCTTCAAACCCCTACTACGAGCAGTACTTC. Its protein product is CASSHASNPYYEQYF.

This clone occurred once. This chain connects TRBV30 to TRBJ1-6; 8 bases are a match to TRBD1. This CDR3 is 13 amino acids long. The germline V gene encodes CDR1 GTSNPN and CDR2 SVGIG (reference sequence). V was pared by 4 bases and J by 10 bases, with 6 bases of the junction left unmatched. The CDR3 DNA is TGTGCCTGGATCCCAGGGGGCGGATCACCCCTCCACTTT. Translating gives CAWIPGGGSPLHF.

J is TRBJ1-1 and V is TRBV5-4, with TRBD1 matching 9 bases. Germline V gene data show CDR1 as SGHNT and CDR2 as YYREEE (reference sequence). The CDR3 is 14 amino acids. Trimming removed 1 base from V and 5 bases from J; junction bases left unmatched: 3. The CDR3 protein is CASSLTGGGTEAFF. The DNA of the CDR3 is TGTGCCAGCAGCTTGACAGGGGGCGGGACTGAAGCTTTCTTT.

The chain couples TRBV7-2 to TRBJ1-2; TRBD1 matches at 9 bases. The germline gives CDR1 SGHTA, CDR2 FQGNSA. The length of the CDR3 is 16 residues. V was pared by 5 bases and J by 2 bases, with 9 bases of the junction left unmatched. As DNA, the CDR3 is TGTGCCAGCAGCCCGTACGGGACAGGGTGGAACTATGGCTACACCTTC. Protein: CASSPYGTGWNYGYTF.

The sample holds a few counts of this clone. The J gene is TRBJ1-1, the V gene TRBV5-1, with 8 nucleotides matching TRBD1. This CDR3 has 15 residues. The V gene end was trimmed by 3 bases and the J gene end by 4 bases; junction bases not matched to a gene: 8. Germline CDR1 and CDR2: SGHRS and YFSETQ. The CDR3 spells CASSYRQGSGTEAFF. CDR3 sequence (DNA): TGCGCCAGCAGCTACCGACAGGGGTCAGGCACTGAAGCTTTCTTT.

The chain joins TRBV18 to TRBJ1-5; the D is unclear. This CDR3 comprises 13 residues. Between the trimmed V and J ends, which lost 0 bases and 4 bases, there was a span of 4 bases. Looked up from germline, CDR1 is KGHSH and CDR2 is LQKENI. CDR3 residues: CASSPPSNQPQHF. DNA of the CDR3: TGTGCCAGCTCACCACCGTCAAATCAGCCCCAGCATTTT.

The chain combines TRBV6-5 with TRBJ1-3; D not certain. Per the germline V gene, CDR1 is MNHEY and CDR2 is SVGAGI. This CDR3 has 15 residues. The V gene lost 2 bases and the J gene lost 0 bases, with 8 bases spanning the gap. This chain's CDR3 is CASSYDRGSGNTIYF. CDR3 nucleotide sequence: TGTGCCAGCAGTTACGACCGCGGCTCTGGAAACACCATATATTTT.

In nucleotides, the CDR3 is TGTGCCAGCTCACTCCAGGAGGGCACTGAAGCTTTCTTT. Protein sequence: CASSLQEGTEAFF. The V gene is TRBV18, the J gene TRBJ1-1; D is undetermined. From germline, CDR1 is KGHSH and CDR2 LQKENI. The CDR3 is 13 residues long. Trimming removed 4 bases at V and 4 bases at J, with 10 bases between.

The chain is built from TRBV6-5 and TRBJ2-7, with 9 bases matching TRBD1. The CDR3 runs 13 residues. With 8 bases clipped from V and 6 bases from J, the junction kept 8 bases outside the gene matches. Germline CDR1 and CDR2: MNHEY and SVGAGI. The CDR3 sequence: CASGWTGDGEQYF. CDR3 DNA sequence: TGTGCCAGCGGCTGGACAGGGGATGGCGAGCAGTACTTC.

The chain couples TRBV5-4 to TRBJ1-1; possibly TRBD1 for D (5 bases). The CDR3 loop spans 14 amino acids. Germline-derived CDR1 and CDR2 are SGHNT and YYREEE (reference sequence). The ends were cut back, 0 bases at V and 0 bases at J, with 6 bases in the middle. The CDR3 region is CASSLVDMNTEAFF. The CDR3 coding sequence is TGTGCCAGCAGCTTGGTGGACATGAACACTGAAGCTTTCTTT.

The genes are TRBV15 and TRBJ1-6; 9 nucleotides agree with TRBD1. Trimming took 7 bases from V and 7 from J; bases not matched to a gene: 5. Germline-derived CDR1 and CDR2 are LNHNV and YYDKDF (reference sequence). There are 14 residues in the CDR3. Here the CDR3 reads CATTRQGENSPLHF. The DNA of the CDR3 is TGTGCCACCACCCGACAGGGGGAGAATTCACCCCTCCACTTT.

This sequence joins TRBV19 and TRBJ1-5; 7 nucleotides line up with TRBD1. The CDR3 runs 14 residues. Trimming at V came to 3 bases and at J to 7 bases, leaving 6 bases not matched to a gene. CDR1 is LNHDA and CDR2 is SQIVND in the germline V gene (reference sequence). CDR3 amino acids: CASSISIQGQPQHF. The CDR3 region has the DNA TGTGCCAGTAGTATCTCCATACAGGGGCAGCCCCAGCATTTT.

The chain carries TRBV29-1 and TRBJ2-5; D may be TRBD2 (5 bases). The CDR3 is 15 residues long. Deletions cut 7 bases from V and 1 base from J, with 19 bases between. Per the germline V gene, CDR1 is SQVTM and CDR2 is ANQGSEA. The CDR3 bases are TGCAGCGCGAGGCTAGCTAGTACTCCCCAAGAGACCCAGTACTTC. Protein sequence: CSARLASTPQETQYF.

This chain joins TRBV28 and TRBJ2-2; tentative D call: TRBD1 (6 bases). The ends were cut back, 6 bases at V and 6 bases at J, with 17 bases in the middle. Per germline, CDR1 MDHEN and CDR2 SYDVKM. CDR3 size: 15 residues. CDR3 loop: CASRPRGAIAGELFF. In DNA form, the CDR3 reads TGTGCCAGCAGGCCCAGGGGTGCGATTGCCGGGGAGCTGTTTTTT.

V gene TRBV5-1 combines with J gene TRBJ2-2; 7 positions agree with TRBD1. Per germline, CDR1 SGHRS and CDR2 YFSETQ. This CDR3 region has 14 residues. V gave up 6 bases and J gave up 3 bases; unmatched junction bases: 5. In DNA form, the CDR3 reads TGCGCCAGCACCCTTACAGGGGACACCGGGGAGCTGTTTTTT. It yields the protein CASTLTGDTGELFF.

This clone has a handful of counts. The rearrangement joins TRBV6-5 to TRBJ1-2, with 7 bases aligning to TRBD1. The CDR3 is 13 residues long. Germline values: CDR1 MNHEY, CDR2 SVGAGI. The V gene end was trimmed by 7 bases and the J gene end by 5 bases; junction bases not matched to a gene: 7. CDR3 region: CASTLETGYGYTF. The CDR3 DNA reads as TGTGCCAGCACCCTGGAGACAGGGTATGGCTACACCTTC.

V gene TRBV6-4 combines with J gene TRBJ2-4; 13 positions agree with TRBD2. V dropped 6 bases and J dropped 0; count of bases not matched to a gene: 14. The CDR3 spans 20 residues. The V gene's germline CDR1 is MRHNA and CDR2 SNTAGT. DNA for the CDR3: TGTGCCAGCAGATCCACACAAGGGACTAGCGGGAAAAGAGCCAAAAACATTCAGTACTTC. Translation gives CASRSTQGTSGKRAKNIQYF.